The rows below give T cell receptor beta chains drawn from one sample of a study of T-cell memory formation after mild COVID-19. Using its own MiXCR run on the 5' RACE reads, TCRdb lists one record per CDR3 protein. The table has roughly 200,000 distinct CDR3 sequences, around 16% seen once. What was sequenced was PBMCs or a T cell subset sorted from them (not recorded which). These receptors all come from an adult woman who had mild COVID-19 (a few samples of this study predate the infection). Cell type and time point are not known. Each CDR3 is given with its conserved first and last residue. The D gene is left open where the match is weak. Clone size is not always given. Where it is, it says once, few, many or a class for expanded clones.

v_call: TRBV5-1; j_call: TRBJ2-7; d_call: TRBD2; clone_size: NA; cdr3_nt: TGCGCCAGCAGCCCTGACACGGGGGGGACCGTATACGAGCAGTACTTC; cdr3_aa: CASSPDTGGTVYEQYF
v_call: TRBV5-1; j_call: TRBJ2-5; d_call: TRBD2; clone_size: few; cdr3_nt: TGCGCCAGCAGCCCGGGACTAGCGGGGGGGCCGGAGGAGACCCAGTACTTC; cdr3_aa: CASSPGLAGGPEETQYF
v_call: TRBV5-1; j_call: TRBJ1-1; d_call: TRBD1; clone_size: few; cdr3_nt: TGCGCCAGCACGGACTTACAGGGGGGGAGTGAAGCTTTCTTT; cdr3_aa: CASTDLQGGSEAFF
v_call: TRBV12-3/TRBV12-4; j_call: TRBJ1-5; d_call: NA; clone_size: NA; cdr3_nt: TGTGCCAGCAGTCCCGGACGGGCCCAGCATTTT; cdr3_aa: CASSPGRAQHF
v_call: TRBV5-5; j_call: TRBJ2-7; d_call: NA; clone_size: few; cdr3_nt: TGTGCCAGCAGCTTAATTCGGGGGTACTACGAGCAGTACTTC; cdr3_aa: CASSLIRGYYEQYF
v_call: TRBV6-6; j_call: TRBJ2-1; d_call: NA; clone_size: NA; cdr3_nt: TGTGCCAGCAGTTACGGGTCCGGGGGTCTTGTCAATGAGCAGTTCTTC; cdr3_aa: CASSYGSGGLVNEQFF
v_call: TRBV27; j_call: TRBJ2-5; d_call: TRBD2; clone_size: few; cdr3_nt: TGTGCCAGCAGTTATCTAGCGGGAGCTGGGCAAGAGACCCAGTACTTC; cdr3_aa: CASSYLAGAGQETQYF
v_call: TRBV7-3; j_call: TRBJ1-1; d_call: NA; clone_size: few; cdr3_nt: TGTGCCAGCAGCTCCCAAAGGCGGGGCGGCACTGAAGCTTTCTTT; cdr3_aa: CASSSQRRGGTEAFF
v_call: TRBV27; j_call: TRBJ1-1; d_call: NA; clone_size: NA; cdr3_nt: TGTGCCACGCACCTGCACGGAGGGCGGAACACTGAAGCTTTCTTT; cdr3_aa: CATHLHGGRNTEAFF
v_call: TRBV2; j_call: TRBJ1-5; d_call: NA; clone_size: few; cdr3_nt: TGTGCCAGCAGTATACAGGGATCCAATCAGCCCCAGCATTTT; cdr3_aa: CASSIQGSNQPQHF
v_call: TRBV19; j_call: TRBJ1-1; d_call: NA; clone_size: NA; cdr3_nt: TGTGCCAGTAGTCCCTGGACAATCAGGATTAGTGCTGAAGCTTTCTTT; cdr3_aa: CASSPWTIRISAEAFF
v_call: TRBV4-3; j_call: TRBJ2-5; d_call: NA; clone_size: NA; cdr3_nt: TGCGCCAGCAGCCAAGACGGGGGCGGGACCCAGTACTTC; cdr3_aa: CASSQDGGGTQYF
v_call: TRBV7-3; j_call: TRBJ2-5; d_call: NA; clone_size: NA; cdr3_nt: TGTGCCAGCAGCCAAGGGGGTAAAGGGGAGACCCAGTACTTC; cdr3_aa: CASSQGGKGETQYF
v_call: TRBV6-1; j_call: TRBJ2-5; d_call: NA; clone_size: few; cdr3_nt: TGTGCCAGCAGTGAATTCCCCGGCCAGGGGGGCCAGTACTTC; cdr3_aa: CASSEFPGQGGQYF
v_call: TRBV20-1; j_call: TRBJ1-2; d_call: TRBD1; clone_size: NA; cdr3_nt: TGCAGTGCTGACAAGGACAGGGCCTCGACCGCCAACCATAACTATGGCTACACCTTC; cdr3_aa: CSADKDRASTANHNYGYTF
v_call: TRBV7-2; j_call: TRBJ1-2; d_call: NA; clone_size: NA; cdr3_nt: TGTGCCAGCAGCCCTCGGAGGGGGTCTGAGGGCTACACCTTC; cdr3_aa: CASSPRRGSEGYTF
v_call: TRBV6-5; j_call: TRBJ2-3; d_call: TRBD2; clone_size: NA; cdr3_nt: TGTGCCAGCAGTTACAGCAGCGGGGGCTACACAGATACGCAGTATTTT; cdr3_aa: CASSYSSGGYTDTQYF
v_call: TRBV4-2; j_call: TRBJ1-2; d_call: NA; clone_size: NA; cdr3_nt: TGTGCCAGCAGCCAAGATAGGGGGGTTGGCTATGGCTACACCTTC; cdr3_aa: CASSQDRGVGYGYTF
v_call: TRBV29-1; j_call: TRBJ1-2; d_call: NA; clone_size: NA; cdr3_nt: TGCAGCGTTGAGCTGGTCCGCTATGGCTACACCTTC; cdr3_aa: CSVELVRYGYTF
v_call: TRBV12-3/TRBV12-4; j_call: TRBJ2-1; d_call: NA; clone_size: NA; cdr3_nt: TGTGCCAGCAGTCCGCAACTCATAACGGGGGAGCAGTTCTTC; cdr3_aa: CASSPQLITGEQFF
v_call: TRBV7-9; j_call: TRBJ1-2; d_call: NA; clone_size: few; cdr3_nt: TGTGCCAGCAGCTTTTCTGGGGGGTCCTATGGCTACACCTTC; cdr3_aa: CASSFSGGSYGYTF
v_call: TRBV5-6; j_call: TRBJ1-1; d_call: TRBD1; clone_size: few; cdr3_nt: TGTGCCAGCAGCTGGGACAGGGGGCCATCTGAAGCTTTCTTT; cdr3_aa: CASSWDRGPSEAFF
v_call: TRBV7-2; j_call: TRBJ2-1; d_call: NA; clone_size: few; cdr3_nt: TGTGCCAGCAGCTTAGTACAGGGATCGGGCAATGAGCAGTTCTTC; cdr3_aa: CASSLVQGSGNEQFF
v_call: TRBV7-9; j_call: TRBJ1-3; d_call: TRBD1; clone_size: NA; cdr3_nt: TGTGCCAGCAGCCCTGGGACAGGGAACACCATATATTTT; cdr3_aa: CASSPGTGNTIYF
v_call: TRBV20-1; j_call: TRBJ2-4; d_call: NA; clone_size: NA; cdr3_nt: TGCAGTGCTCCAGGAACGGGGATAGTTGCGGAAAACATTCAGTACTTC; cdr3_aa: CSAPGTGIVAENIQYF
v_call: TRBV20-1; j_call: TRBJ2-3; d_call: TRBD1; clone_size: few; cdr3_nt: TGCAGTGCTACACCGGACAGGGAGTGGACAGATACGCAGTATTTT; cdr3_aa: CSATPDREWTDTQYF
v_call: TRBV2; j_call: TRBJ1-6; d_call: TRBD1; clone_size: NA; cdr3_nt: TGTGCCAGCAGACCCCCCGGGACAGTTAATTCACCCCTCCACTTT; cdr3_aa: CASRPPGTVNSPLHF
v_call: TRBV29-1; j_call: TRBJ2-3; d_call: NA; clone_size: many; cdr3_nt: TGCAGCGTTGATACCACTTCAGATACGCAGTATTTT; cdr3_aa: CSVDTTSDTQYF